These 28 T cell receptor beta chains came from one sample sequenced in a study of CD8 T cells in Susac syndrome. About 0.45 to 1 ug RNA was reverse transcribed with random hexamers. MiXCR, run by TCRdb on the immunoSEQ multiplex PCR reads, gives a single entry per CDR3 protein. The sample consists of some 200,000 distinct CDR3 sequences, 90% to 95% of them appearing once. The sequenced sample consisted of CD4+ T cells from PBMCs. Every receptor here comes from a human donor with multiple sclerosis.

The chain uses TRBV7-2 and TRBJ2-3, with 8 bases identical to TRBD2. CDR1 is SGHTA, CDR2 FQGNSA, per germline. The CDR3 covers 19 residues. V shed 0 bases, J shed 0 bases, and the junction held 11 bases outside the gene matches. The chain's CDR3 is CASSLAPGLGGPSTDTQYF. The CDR3 DNA follows: TGTGCCAGCAGCTTAGCCCCGGGACTAGGTGGGCCTAGCACAGATACGCAGTATTTT.

This clonotype was seen more than once but under ten times. The chain carries TRBV15 and TRBJ1-2; possible D gene TRBD1, 5 bases. The V end was cut by 1 base, the J end by 4 bases, with 7 bases between. The CDR3 spans 13 residues. Germline V gene sequence: CDR1 LNHNV, CDR2 YYDKDF (reference sequence). CDR3 bases: TGTGCCACCAGCAGAGGCGACAGCTATGGCTACACCTTC. It specifies CATSRGDSYGYTF.

This clonotype was observed once. The chain is built from TRBV14 and TRBJ2-6; D call uncertain. Trimming shortened V by 3 bases and J by 0 bases, and 3 bases separated the two germline ends. CDR1 is SGHDN and CDR2 is FVKESK in the germline V gene. The CDR3 totals 14 residues. CDR3 loop: CASSHPSGANVLTF. Written as DNA, the CDR3 is TGTGCCAGCAGCCATCCCTCTGGGGCCAACGTCCTGACTTTC.

The chain is built from TRBV10-3 and TRBJ2-1, with TRBD1 matching over 9 bases. Germline V gene data show CDR1 as ENHRY and CDR2 as SYGVKD. This CDR3 region has 15 residues. Unmatched junction bases numbered 10, after V lost 6 bases and J lost 7 bases. The CDR3 is CAIRGGDRATNEQFF. CDR3 in DNA: TGTGCCATCAGGGGGGGGGACAGGGCGACGAATGAGCAGTTCTTC.

V usage is TRBV6-1 and J usage is TRBJ2-1; D gene ambiguous. The length of the CDR3 is 15 residues. The germline V and J ends were trimmed by 2 bases and 1 base, with 9 bases remaining between them. Germline CDR1 is MNHNS and CDR2 is SASEGT. In DNA form, the CDR3 reads TGTGCCAGCAGTGAATGGAGTCGGTCCTACAATGAGCAGTTCTTC. Translating gives CASSEWSRSYNEQFF.

The V and J genes are TRBV20-1 and TRBJ2-5; D could derive from TRBD1 or TRBD2 (6 bases each). The V end was cut by 5 bases, the J end by 4 bases, with 11 bases between. The CDR3 is 12 amino acids. The V gene's germline CDR1 is DFQATT and CDR2 SNEGSKA (reference sequence). The CDR3 DNA reads as TGCAGTGCTCCCGGGGGCGCAGAGACCCAGTACTTC. This sequence encodes CSAPGGAETQYF.

This chain links TRBV9 with TRBJ2-1; 8 nucleotides align to TRBD1. With 0 bases clipped from V and 3 bases from J, the junction kept 14 bases outside the gene matches. CDR3 length: 19 residues. Germline V gives CDR1 SGDLS, CDR2 YYNGEE. Here the CDR3 reads CASSVVSVGGTGRYNEQFF. For the CDR3, the DNA is TGTGCCAGCAGCGTAGTCTCAGTTGGTGGGACAGGCCGCTACAATGAGCAGTTCTTC.

The genes are TRBV2 and TRBJ2-4, with TRBD1 matching over 8 bases. The length of the CDR3 is 15 residues. The V gene end was trimmed by 6 bases and the J gene end by 5 bases; junction bases not matched to a gene: 9. Germline V lookup: CDR1 SNHLY, CDR2 FYNNEI. This CDR3 reads CASRAGQGVQNIQYF. The CDR3 nucleotides read TGTGCCAGCAGGGCCGGACAGGGTGTACAAAACATTCAGTACTTC.

The rearrangement links TRBV7-3 to TRBJ2-3; D is undetermined. The germline V and J ends were trimmed by 1 base and 4 bases, with 18 bases remaining between them. The CDR3 runs to 17 residues. Germline V CDR1 and CDR2: SGHTA, FQGTGA. The CDR3 DNA reads as TGTGCCAGCAGCTTAAGACCGCTAGGGCTTCAACCAGATACGCAGTATTTT. Protein: CASSLRPLGLQPDTQYF. Variable domain in full (rest from reference TRBV7-3 and TRBJ2-3): GAGVSQTPSNKVTEKGKYVELRCDPISGHTALYWYRQSLGQGPEFLIYFQGTGAADDSGLPNDRFFAVRPEGSVSTLKIQRTERGDSAVYLCASSLRPLGLQPDTQYFGPGTRLTVL.

The chain employs TRBV3-1 and TRBJ2-1; D gene uncertain. Germline-derived CDR1 and CDR2 are LGHDT and YNNKEL (reference sequence). This CDR3 is 11 amino acids long. V was clipped by 2 bases and J by 11 bases, with 7 bases between them. The CDR3 coding sequence is TGTGCCAGCAGCCAATCTCTTAAGCAGTTCTTC. Protein product: CASSQSLKQFF.

J is TRBJ1-5 and V is TRBV11-2; D unclear. Deletions cut 2 bases from V and 3 bases from J, with 11 bases between. Germline-derived CDR1 and CDR2 are SGHAT and FQNNGV. CDR3 size: 15 residues. In nucleotides, the CDR3 is TGTGCCAGCAGCTTATACGGCAGCAACAATCAGCCCCAGCATTTT. Translating gives CASSLYGSNNQPQHF.

The chain combines TRBV5-4 with TRBJ2-5; tentative D call: TRBD2 (7 bases). V lost 1 base to trimming and J lost 5 bases, with 12 bases between them. Germline CDR1 reads SGHNT; CDR2 reads YYREEE (reference sequence). CDR3 length: 14 residues. The CDR3 DNA follows: TGTGCCAGCAGCTTGCCGGGGGGCCGCGAGACCCAGTACTTC. This sequence encodes CASSLPGGRETQYF.

The chain employs TRBV3-1 and TRBJ2-2, with TRBD2 identical over 7 bases. Per the germline V gene, CDR1 is LGHDT and CDR2 is YNNKEL (reference sequence). This CDR3 has 17 residues. The J segment lost 7 bases and the V segment lost 1 base, leaving 12 bases of the junction unmatched. The CDR3 nucleotides are TGTGCCAGCAGCCAAGTCCCCCCGGCCCGGGAGGACGGGGAGCTGTTTTTT. Translated: CASSQVPPAREDGELFF.

This chain joins TRBV25-1 and TRBJ1-1, with D possibly TRBD1 on 5 matching bases. CDR1 and CDR2 from the germline V gene are MGHDK and SYGVNS. V lost 5 bases and J 10 bases, leaving 14 bases between the germline ends. This CDR3 has 12 residues. The CDR3, as DNA: TGTGCCAGCAGTCCCGGGGGGGGGACAGCTTTCTTT. It yields the protein CASSPGGGTAFF. Using reference TRBV25-1 and TRBJ1-1 for the parts outside the CDR3, the full variable domain is EADIYQTPRYLVIGTGKKITLECSQTMGHDKMYWYQQDPGMELHLIHYSYGVNSTEKGDLSSESTVSRIRTEHFPLTLESARPSHTSQYLCASSPGGGTAFFGQGTRLTVV.

The rearrangement joins TRBV9 to TRBJ1-3, with D unclear. V lost 0 bases to trimming and J lost 4 bases, with 11 bases between them. The V gene's germline CDR1 is SGDLS and CDR2 YYNGEE. The CDR3 totals 15 residues. This CDR3 is CASSVDVGAGNTIYF. CDR3 coding DNA: TGTGCCAGCAGCGTAGACGTGGGAGCGGGAAACACCATATATTTT.

The CDR3 sequence is CASSLERPGHNEQFF. The CDR3 region has the DNA TGTGCCAGCAGTTTAGAAAGACCGGGACACAATGAGCAGTTCTTC. The V gene is TRBV27, the J gene TRBJ2-1; the D call may be TRBD1 or TRBD2 (5 bases each). Germline V lookup: CDR1 MNHEY, CDR2 SMNVEV (reference sequence). Trimming removed 2 bases at V and 5 bases at J, with 13 bases between. This CDR3 region has 15 residues.

V is TRBV20-1 and J is TRBJ1-1; D gene ambiguous. The CDR3 loop spans 13 amino acids. Germline CDR1 and CDR2: DFQATT and SNEGSKA (reference sequence). V lost 4 bases, J lost 2 bases, and 11 bases lay in between. In DNA, the CDR3 is TGCAGTGCTACTCTTACAGATAACACTGAAGCTTTCTTT. It is translated as CSATLTDNTEAFF.

The J gene is TRBJ2-7, the V gene TRBV18; weak D call: TRBD1 (6 bases). The CDR3 is 12 amino acids. Germline V gene data show CDR1 as KGHSH and CDR2 as LQKENI. V lost 4 bases and J lost 6, with 10 bases in between. The CDR3 is CASSRTRGEQYF. CDR3 DNA: TGTGCCAGCTCACGTACCAGGGGCGAGCAGTACTTC.

The rearrangement links TRBV2 to TRBJ1-5; D call uncertain. In germline, CDR1 is SNHLY, CDR2 FYNNEI. Deletions cut 3 bases from V and 6 bases from J, with 9 bases between. The CDR3 contains 13 residues. Here the CDR3 DNA reads TGTGCCAGCAGTGATCGTAGTCTTCAGCCCCAGCATTTT. Amino acid sequence: CASSDRSLQPQHF.

The chain employs TRBV2 and TRBJ2-1; no reliable D call. The germline CDR1 and CDR2 sequences are SNHLY and FYNNEI. This CDR3 is built from 12 residues. V dropped 7 bases and J dropped 0 bases, with 4 bases sitting between them. CDR3 nucleotide sequence: TGTGCCAGCAAAAGCTCCTACAATGAGCAGTTCTTC. It codes for CASKSSYNEQFF.

The chain couples TRBV12-3 or TRBV12-4 to TRBJ2-3, with TRBD2 matching over 9 bases. V lost 3 bases, J lost 6 bases, and 10 bases stayed unmatched. The CDR3 is made up of 16 amino acids. The CDR3 loop is CASSLLGGGAADTQYF. In nucleotides, the CDR3 is TGTGCCAGCAGTTTGCTAGGCGGGGGGGCAGCTGATACGCAGTATTTT.

This rearrangement joins TRBV30 to TRBJ2-1, with 10 bases fitting TRBD2. The CDR3 is 15 residues long. The V gene's germline CDR1 is GTSNPN and CDR2 SVGIG (reference sequence). J was trimmed by 9 bases and V by 4 bases; bases with no gene match: 12. The CDR3 DNA follows: TGTGCCTGGACAGTTCTAGCGGGAGTTAAGACTGAGCAGTTCTTC. Translated: CAWTVLAGVKTEQFF.

CDR3 residues: CSARDNYGYTF. In DNA, the CDR3 is TGCAGTGCTAGGGACAACTATGGCTACACCTTC. The chain links TRBV20-1 to TRBJ1-2, with unresolved D. Per the germline V gene, CDR1 is DFQATT and CDR2 is SNEGSKA (reference sequence). The CDR3 contains 11 residues. V lost 3 bases to trimming and J lost 2 bases, with 4 bases between them.

This clonotype appeared once. The CDR3: CAWLSVNEQFF. CDR3 nucleotide sequence: TGTGCCTGGCTTTCAGTAAATGAGCAGTTCTTC. The chain joins TRBV30 to TRBJ2-1; D is ambiguous. Germline CDR1 reads GTSNPN; CDR2 reads SVGIG (reference sequence). Trimming took off 5 bases at V and 7 bases at J, with 9 bases between the two ends. The CDR3 runs to 11 residues. Filled out from reference TRBV30 and TRBJ2-1, the complete variable domain reads SQTIHQWPATLVQPVGSPLSLECTVEGTSNPNLYWYRQAAGRGLQLLFYSVGIGQISSEVPQNLSASRPQDRQFILSSKKLLLSDSGFYLCAWLSVNEQFFGPGTRLTVL.

Here the CDR3 reads CATSRGARWGSNTGELFF. The CDR3 region has the DNA TGTGCCACCAGCAGAGGCGCGCGCTGGGGATCGAACACCGGGGAGCTGTTTTTT. The chain has TRBV15 and TRBJ2-2, with no clear D. Germline V lookup: CDR1 LNHNV, CDR2 YYDKDF (reference sequence). The V end lost 1 base, the J end lost 0 bases, and 15 bases lay between the germline ends. The CDR3 contains 18 residues.

The V call is TRBV6-1, the J call TRBJ2-7; TRBD1 agrees at 7 bases. CDR3 length equals 13 residues. CDR1 MNHNS and CDR2 SASEGT come from the germline V gene. V lost 1 base, J lost 7 bases, and 4 bases stayed unmatched. Written as DNA, the CDR3 is TGTGCCAGCAGTGAAGTTGGCAGGGGGGAGCAGTACTTC. Translation: CASSEVGRGEQYF.

The V gene is TRBV5-4, the J gene TRBJ1-1; D remains ambiguous. The CDR3 has 13 amino acids. Trimming shortened V by 1 base and J by 0 bases, and 4 bases separated the two germline ends. The V gene's germline CDR1 is SGHNT and CDR2 YYREEE (reference sequence). The CDR3 sequence: CASSLWLNTEAFF. The CDR3 DNA reads as TGTGCCAGCAGCTTGTGGTTGAACACTGAAGCTTTCTTT.

This chain joins TRBV20-1 and TRBJ2-1, with 8 bases that match TRBD1. Germline CDR1 is DFQATT and CDR2 is SNEGSKA (reference sequence). Losses at the gene ends were 0 bases for V and 0 bases for J; bases not matched to a gene: 13. The CDR3 length is 19 residues. The CDR3 nucleotides read TGCAGTGCTAGAGAGTTTGCTCCGGGACAGGCGACCTCCTACAATGAGCAGTTCTTC. Encoded protein: CSAREFAPGQATSYNEQFF.